The 8 T cell receptor beta chains given below trace back to one sample, sequenced in a study of T cells in Graves' hyperthyroidism and ophthalmopathy. Amplification of TCR beta CDR3 regions used RNA as the template. TCR CDR3 underwent first-round RT-PCR with the HTBI primer set. TCRdb reprocessed the multiplex PCR reads via MiXCR and lists one record per CDR3 protein. The data show fewer than 350,000 distinct CDR3 sequences, with 15% to 20% seen just once and around a sixth held by the top ten. The source material was blood. The receptors here all came from a woman aged 35 to 49 with Graves' ophthalmopathy.

This clonotype was recorded many times. The chain combines TRBV6-2 or TRBV6-3 with TRBJ2-7; D may be TRBD2 (6 bases). Germline lookup yields CDR1 MNHEY and CDR2 SVGEGT. This CDR3 region has 14 residues. Trimming left V 1 base short and J 3 bases short, with 10 bases between. The CDR3 protein is CASSYFGSSYEQYF. The DNA of the CDR3 is TGTGCCAGCAGTTACTTCGGGAGTAGCTACGAGCAGTACTTC.

At least ten counts were recorded for this clonotype. The chain uses TRBV7-3 and TRBJ2-5, with TRBD1 matching 8 bases. The CDR3 runs 14 residues. Trimming took 6 bases from V and 5 from J; bases not matched to a gene: 8. Germline values: CDR1 SGHTA, CDR2 FQGTGA. The CDR3 loop is CASRLYRGEETQYF. In DNA form, the CDR3 reads TGTGCCAGCAGGTTATACAGGGGGGAGGAGACCCAGTACTTC.

The chain is built from TRBV28 and TRBJ1-5; D remains ambiguous. Germline CDR1 is MDHEN and CDR2 is SYDVKM. V lost 3 bases to trimming and J lost 3 bases, with 6 bases between them. The CDR3 totals 13 residues. CDR3 coding DNA: TGTGCCAGCAGTTTCCCCCCCAATCAGCCCCAGCATTTT. Its translation: CASSFPPNQPQHF.

This rearrangement joins TRBV30 to TRBJ1-3; the D is unclear. V shed 4 bases and J shed 4 bases, with 8 bases lying between them. There are 12 residues in the CDR3. In germline, CDR1 is GTSNPN, CDR2 SVGIG (reference sequence). The CDR3 coding sequence is TGTGCCTGGACCATAGGGGGAAACACCATATATTTT. Amino acids: CAWTIGGNTIYF.

This clonotype turned up a few times. V usage is TRBV29-1 and J usage is TRBJ2-7; D is possibly TRBD1 (5 bases). The CDR3 runs to 12 residues. Deletions cut 7 bases from V and 4 bases from J, with 14 bases between. Germline assignment: CDR1 SQVTM and CDR2 ANQGSEA. The CDR3 DNA is TGCAGCGCCCGGACACTGATTTACGAGCAGTACTTC. As protein: CSARTLIYEQYF.

This clonotype was picked up many times. This may stem from a read error, because a much larger clone lies one nucleotide away. This rearrangement joins TRBV20-1 to TRBJ1-2; D perhaps matches TRBD1 (6 bases). Germline assignment: CDR1 DFQATT and CDR2 SNEGSKA (reference sequence). This CDR3 has 15 amino acids. With 3 bases removed from V and 7 bases from J, the gap between germline ends came to 21 bases. The CDR3 loop is CSARLGGKGGCGYTF. The CDR3 DNA is TGCAGTGCTAGGCTCGGAGGAAAGGGGGGCTGTGGCTACACCTTC.

This clonotype was observed many times. This chain joins TRBV2 and TRBJ2-2; TRBD2 matches 7 bases. CDR1 is SNHLY and CDR2 is FYNNEI in the germline V gene. There are 17 residues in the CDR3. After removal of 2 bases from V and 6 bases from J, the junction contained 12 bases not matched to a gene. The chain's CDR3 is CASSERLAAFGPGELFF. Here the CDR3 DNA reads TGTGCCAGCAGTGAAAGACTAGCCGCGTTTGGGCCCGGGGAGCTGTTTTTT.

This clonotype showed up many times. The rearrangement uses TRBV6-5 and TRBJ1-1; D remains unclear. The V gene lost 0 bases and the J gene lost 1 base, with 6 bases spanning the gap. The CDR3 length is 14 residues. Germline CDR1 and CDR2: MNHEY and SVGAGI. CDR3 loop: CASSYSWRNTEAFF. Written as DNA, the CDR3 is TGTGCCAGCAGTTACTCGTGGAGGAACACTGAAGCTTTCTTT.